A single sample is the source of the 17 T cell receptor beta chains below, sequenced in a study of T cell repertoires in cytomegalovirus infection. Each CDR3 protein is one row after TCRdb ran MiXCR on the reads. The sample holds some 180,000 distinct CDR3 sequences, about 17% seen once. The specimen sequenced was CD8+ T cells from PBMCs. The source is a human donor in good health (CMV status not recorded). Some clones in this sample may be carry-over from other donors' samples.

CDR3: CASSPPLAYNEQFF. In nucleotides, the CDR3 is TGTGCCAGCAGCCCCCCCCTAGCCTACAATGAGCAGTTCTTC. This chain uses TRBV7-9 with TRBJ2-1; D is undetermined. The CDR3 consists of 14 residues. The germline V and J ends were trimmed by 5 bases and 2 bases, with 10 bases remaining between them. Germline loops: CDR1 SEHNR, CDR2 FQNEAQ (reference sequence).

This sequence joins TRBV28 and TRBJ2-5; D is perhaps TRBD1 (8 bases). V gave up 3 bases and J gave up 2 bases, with 16 bases separating them. This CDR3 comprises 16 residues. The V gene's germline CDR1 is MDHEN and CDR2 SYDVKM. The CDR3 DNA follows: TGTGCCAGCAGTTTCAACAGGGGGGGACTGCAAGAGACCCAGTACTTC. Translated, it gives CASSFNRGGLQETQYF.

The chain employs TRBV11-1 and TRBJ2-7, with D perhaps TRBD1 (5 bases). V lost 2 bases and J lost 10, with 15 bases in between. The CDR3 loop spans 13 amino acids. In germline, CDR1 is SGHAT, CDR2 FQDESV (reference sequence). CDR3 coding DNA: TGTGCCAGCAGCTTACCTGAGCACAGGCTCCAGTACTTC. It is translated as CASSLPEHRLQYF.

In nucleotides, the CDR3 is TGCAGTGCTAGAGGAGGCGGGCGGTGGAACACTGAAGCTTTCTTT. It translates to CSARGGGRWNTEAFF. The genes are TRBV20-1 and TRBJ1-1; D gene ambiguous. Trimming cost V 1 base and J 1 base, with 13 bases left between them. From germline, CDR1 is DFQATT and CDR2 SNEGSKA (reference sequence). The CDR3 loop spans 15 amino acids.

A few counts support this clonotype. The DNA of the CDR3 is TGTGCCAGCAGTTACGGACTCTTAGCAAGCAATCAGCCCCAGCATTTT. Protein: CASSYGLLASNQPQHF. The J gene is TRBJ1-5, the V gene TRBV28, with unresolved D. CDR3 length: 16 amino acids. With 4 bases removed from V and 1 base from J, the gap between germline ends came to 14 bases. Germline CDR1 reads MDHEN; CDR2 reads SYDVKM. The whole variable domain, filled in from reference TRBV28 and TRBJ1-5, reads DVKVTQSSRYLVKRTGEKVFLECVQDMDHENMFWYRQDPGLGLRLIYFSYDVKMKEKGDIPEGYSVSREKKERFSLILESASTNQTSMYLCASSYGLLASNQPQHFGDGTRLSIL.

This clonotype appeared a few times. The V call is TRBV7-6, the J call TRBJ2-3; a weak D match, TRBD2 (7 bases). Trimming cost V 0 bases and J 4 bases, with 11 bases left between them. CDR1 is SGHVS, CDR2 FNYEAQ, per germline. There are 15 residues in the CDR3. CDR3 coding DNA: TGTGCCAGCAGCTTAGCGGGGGGGCCCCCAGATACGCAGTATTTT. Translation gives CASSLAGGPPDTQYF.

This clonotype was observed a handful of times. The chain combines TRBV6-2 or TRBV6-3 with TRBJ2-1; 7 bases are shared with TRBD2. The CDR3 sequence is 17 residues long. Germline V gives CDR1 MNHEY, CDR2 SVGEGT. Losses at the gene ends were 0 bases for V and 0 bases for J; bases not matched to a gene: 5. As DNA, the CDR3 is TGTGCCAGCAGTTACTCGGAATTAGCGGGCTCCTACAATGAGCAGTTCTTC. This codes for CASSYSELAGSYNEQFF.

This clonotype was counted a few times. The chain links TRBV7-9 to TRBJ1-1, with D possibly TRBD1 on 5 matching bases. The CDR3 is 15 amino acids. V was shortened by 4 bases and J by 5 bases, with 17 bases between the two germline ends. Germline V gene lookup returns CDR1 SEHNR and CDR2 FQNEAQ (reference sequence). CDR3 protein: CASSSRAGTGTEAFF. The CDR3 DNA reads as TGTGCCAGCAGCTCCCGGGCAGGGACGGGTACTGAAGCTTTCTTT.

The J gene is TRBJ2-4, the V gene TRBV7-8, with D maybe TRBD2 (7 bases). Trimming removed 1 base from V and 8 bases from J, with 18 bases in between. CDR1 SGHVS and CDR2 FQNEAQ come from the germline V gene. This CDR3 region has 16 residues. The CDR3 nucleotides read TGTGCCAGCAGCTTAGAAGTCGGGGGGCCACTAGACATTCAGTACTTC. Protein product: CASSLEVGGPLDIQYF.

Ten or more counts support this clonotype. The J gene is TRBJ1-5, the V gene TRBV7-2; D unresolved. V lost 5 bases to trimming and J lost 6 bases, with 11 bases between them. The germline V gene encodes CDR1 SGHTA and CDR2 FQGNSA. CDR3 length: 13 amino acids. In DNA, the CDR3 is TGTGCCAGCAGCGAGTGGGGATTTCAGCCCCAGCATTTT. This codes for CASSEWGFQPQHF.

V gene TRBV6-2 or TRBV6-3 combines with J gene TRBJ2-7, with D unresolved. The V gene's germline CDR1 is MNHEY and CDR2 SVGEGT. This CDR3 region has 13 residues. V was cut by 4 bases and J by 2 bases, with 9 bases left in between. CDR3 loop: CASSSDFTYEQYF. The CDR3 DNA is TGTGCCAGCAGTTCTGACTTCACCTACGAGCAGTACTTC.

The V gene is TRBV18, the J gene TRBJ1-1, with 8 bases lining up with TRBD1. This CDR3 is 16 amino acids long. Trimming at V came to 2 bases and at J to 3 bases, leaving 8 bases not matched to a gene. Germline values: CDR1 KGHSH, CDR2 LQKENI. CDR3 sequence (DNA): TGTGCCAGCTCACCAATTCCCGGACAGGGAGACACTGAAGCTTTCTTT. It codes for CASSPIPGQGDTEAFF.

This chain connects TRBV7-8 to TRBJ2-7, with a possible D match to TRBD1 (6 bases). Trimming shortened V by 6 bases and J by 4 bases, and 16 bases separated the two germline ends. The germline V gene encodes CDR1 SGHVS and CDR2 FQNEAQ. The CDR3 runs to 14 residues. This CDR3 is CASRLYGQSYEQYF. CDR3 coding DNA: TGTGCCAGCAGGCTTTACGGACAGTCATACGAGCAGTACTTC.

This sequence joins TRBV29-1 and TRBJ2-7, with 9 bases lining up with TRBD1. The CDR3 has 13 amino acids. From germline, CDR1 is SQVTM and CDR2 ANQGSEA. Unmatched junction bases numbered 3, after V lost 6 bases and J lost 0 bases. CDR3 coding DNA: TGCAGCGTGGACAGGGGCGACTCCTACGAGCAGTACTTC. It is translated as CSVDRGDSYEQYF.

This clonotype has only a few counts. This chain links TRBV29-1 with TRBJ2-7; D gene unclear. The CDR3 runs to 13 residues. Germline V gene lookup returns CDR1 SQVTM and CDR2 ANQGSEA. Trimming removed 4 bases at V and 2 bases at J, with 12 bases between. CDR3 in DNA: TGCAGCGTTGTAAAAGGCGCACCCTACGAGCAGTACTTC. This codes for CSVVKGAPYEQYF.

This clonotype was recorded many times. This chain joins TRBV12-3 or TRBV12-4 and TRBJ1-4; a possible D gene is TRBD1 (5 bases). Trimming pared 5 bases from V and 0 bases from J, leaving 13 bases between. The CDR3 spans 16 residues. The CDR3 region has the DNA TGTGCCAGCAGTAAGACGTTGGGGGCAACTAATGAAAAACTGTTTTTT. This gives the protein CASSKTLGATNEKLFF.

V usage is TRBV5-6 and J usage is TRBJ2-1, with TRBD1 as a possible D gene (5 bases). The germline CDR1 and CDR2 sequences are SGHDT and YYEEEE. Between the trimmed V and J ends, which lost 3 bases and 4 bases, there was a span of 8 bases. This CDR3 has 13 residues. Here the CDR3 DNA reads TGTGCCAGCAGCTATGACAGTTACAATGAGCAGTTCTTC. It yields the protein CASSYDSYNEQFF.